Sequencing of this TCR beta chain was carried out in a study of blood T cell repertoires in COVID-19. About the research overall: The samples span acute and convalescent COVID-19 from the United States, Italy and Spain. T cells, B-cell-depleted T cells, or PBMCs supplied cDNA or gDNA.

Per the authors' pipeline: Nucleated cell counts were estimated from reference gene primer amplification. The data were produced by immunoSEQ multiplex PCR, yet TCRdb's version contains in-frame clones alone and is incomplete. The V and J calls and clone size are taken from that table; D and trimming were inferred from the DNA. The sample includes roughly 340,000 clones, about 90% of them seen just once. V was shortened by 3 bases and J by 0 bases, with 17 bases between the two germline ends. Germline loops: CDR1 SQVTM, CDR2 ANQGSEA. The CDR3 sequence is 16 residues long. Sequenced sample: peripheral blood. The chain has TRBV29-1 and TRBJ1-1; D perhaps matches TRBD1 (6 bases). The receptor comes from a woman younger than 35 who had recovered from COVID-19. Here the CDR3 DNA reads TGCAGCGTTGAGGCGGTGAGACAGGCCTTGAACACTGAAGCTTTCTTT. Translation: CSVEAVRQALNTEAFF.